The clone carrying this T cell receptor beta chain was recorded once. The record originates from a study of blood T cell repertoires in COVID-19. Study context: The origin of the acute and convalescent COVID-19 samples was the United States, Italy and Spain. Sample material is recorded as cDNA or gDNA derived from T cells, B-cell-depleted T cells, or PBMCs.

As originally analysed: Reference gene primer amplification yielded estimated nucleated cell counts. The repertoire was sequenced with immunoSEQ multiplex PCR; TCRdb's copy has only in-frame clones and lacks some. V, J and clone size are those of that table, while D and trimming were read from the DNA. The table shows tens of thousands of clones, with around three quarters occurring only once. The junction had 6 bases not matched to a gene; V was cut back by 4 bases and J by 6 bases. The CDR3 length is 14 residues. CDR1 is KGHSY, CDR2 FQNENV, per germline. The receptor was derived from an elderly man with acute or convalescent COVID-19. This chain joins TRBV16 and TRBJ2-1; 7 bases align to TRBD1. The sequenced sample consisted of peripheral blood. CDR3 nucleotides: TGTGCCAGCAGCCCGGTCGGGACAGTCAATGAGCAGTTCTTC. The encoded protein is CASSPVGTVNEQFF.